The 19 T cell receptor beta chains below come from one sample, sequenced in a study of shared clonotypes between healthy human individuals. TCRdb's copy holds only in-frame clones and misses some; the assay was immunoSEQ multiplex PCR. The data show roughly 1,100,000 clones, around 74% seen once. What was sequenced was memory CD4+ T cells sorted from blood. Subset of the sample: CD45RA-negative fraction. These receptors originate from a young man in good health.

As to this clone: A much larger clone differs from this one at a single base, so this may be a read error. This CDR3 is also generated by other DNA sequences in the sample. The chain links TRBV30 to TRBJ2-3; 7 nucleotides line up with TRBD2. Trimming at V came to 0 bases and at J to 6 bases, leaving 6 bases not matched to a gene. Germline-derived CDR1 and CDR2 are GTSNPN and SVGIG (reference sequence). The CDR3 loop spans 14 amino acids. CDR3 DNA: TGTGCCTGGAGTGTACAAGCGGGGTTGGATACGCAGTATTTT. Translating it yields CAWSVQAGLDTQYF.

This chain joins TRBV19 and TRBJ2-1; D uncertain. Germline values: CDR1 LNHDA, CDR2 SQIVND (reference sequence). V lost 5 bases to trimming and J lost 4 bases, with 6 bases between them. CDR3 length: 12 residues. CDR3 in DNA: TGTGCCAGTAGTCCTAGGTACAATGAGCAGTTCTTC. Protein: CASSPRYNEQFF.

The chain carries TRBV9 and TRBJ2-7; the D gene could be TRBD1 or TRBD2 (6 bases each). V gave up 6 bases and J gave up 5 bases, with 18 bases separating them. Germline V gives CDR1 SGDLS, CDR2 YYNGEE. The CDR3 runs to 14 residues. DNA for the CDR3: TGTGCCAGCAATCGAGGGGGGAAAGGCCACGAGCAGTACTTC. It specifies CASNRGGKGHEQYF.

This chain joins TRBV9 and TRBJ2-7; tentatively, D is TRBD1 (6 bases). From germline, CDR1 is SGDLS and CDR2 YYNGEE. The CDR3 covers 13 residues. V was trimmed by 3 bases and J by 4 bases, leaving 11 bases between them. The CDR3 bases are TGTGCCAGCAGCGCCGGACAGATATACGAGCAGTACTTC. Amino acid sequence: CASSAGQIYEQYF. The full variable domain, completed using reference TRBV9 and TRBJ2-7, is DSGVTQTPKHLITATGQRVTLRCSPRSGDLSVYWYQQSLDQGLQFLIQYYNGEERAKGNILERFSAQQFPDLHSELNLSSLELGDSALYFCASSAGQIYEQYFGPGTRLTVT.

The chain uses TRBV7-2 and TRBJ2-1; D is possibly TRBD1 (6 bases). The CDR3 is 17 amino acids. Trimming took off 1 base at V and 0 bases at J, with 13 bases between the two ends. Germline CDR1 reads SGHTA; CDR2 reads FQGNSA. CDR3 DNA: TGTGCCAGCAGCTTAGGGGGGCGGAGAAGCTCCTACAATGAGCAGTTCTTC. It encodes CASSLGGRRSSYNEQFF.

The rearrangement joins TRBV28 to TRBJ1-6, with 9 bases aligning to TRBD1. J lost 9 bases, V lost 9 bases, and 12 bases had no gene match. This CDR3 contains 15 residues. From germline, CDR1 is MDHEN and CDR2 SYDVKM. CDR3 residues: CASSSPGQGFSPLHF. The DNA of the CDR3 is TGTGCCAGTTCCTCCCCGGGACAGGGTTTTTCACCCCTCCACTTT.

This clone was picked up one time. The rearrangement joins TRBV7-2 to TRBJ2-3; D is unresolved. The CDR3 is made up of 12 amino acids. V was trimmed by 7 bases and J by 2 bases, leaving 7 bases between them. In germline, CDR1 is SGHTA, CDR2 FQGNSA. The CDR3, as DNA: TGTGCCAGCAACTCCTACACAGATACGCAGTATTTT. This codes for CASNSYTDTQYF. Based on the CDR3 plus reference TRBV7-2 and TRBJ2-3, the full variable domain is GAGVSQSPSNKVTEKGKDVELRCDPISGHTALYWYRQSLGQGLEFLIYFQGNSAPDKSGLPSDRFSAERTGGSVSTLTIQRTQQEDSAVYLCASNSYTDTQYFGPGTRLTVL.

This clone was counted a few times. The gene calls are TRBV18 and TRBJ2-2, with D hard to call. The CDR3 extends over 15 amino acids. V was cut by 3 bases and J by 4 bases, with 12 bases left in between. Germline V gene sequence: CDR1 KGHSH, CDR2 LQKENI. CDR3 nucleotides: TGTGCCAGCTCACCCACTAACGTTGTCACCGGGGAGCTGTTTTTT. It specifies CASSPTNVVTGELFF.

Regarding this clone: Other DNA sequences within the sample encode an identical CDR3. The rearrangement joins TRBV28 to TRBJ1-2; tentatively, D is TRBD1 (5 bases). CDR1 and CDR2 (germline): MDHEN, SYDVKM. The germline V and J ends were trimmed by 3 bases and 7 bases, with 9 bases remaining between them. CDR3 size: 12 residues. The CDR3 DNA reads as TGTGCCAGCAGTTTGGCAGGGCGTGGCTACACCTTC. The encoded protein is CASSLAGRGYTF.

The chain joins TRBV5-1 to TRBJ2-6; TRBD2 agrees at 10 bases. Germline V lookup: CDR1 SGHRS, CDR2 YFSETQ. J was trimmed by 0 bases and V by 3 bases; bases with no gene match: 15. The CDR3 length is 21 residues. The CDR3 DNA reads as TGCGCCAGCAGCTCAAAGGCGGGGGGTGGACTAGCGGCCTCTGGGGCCAACGTCCTGACTTTC. It codes for CASSSKAGGGLAASGANVLTF.

The chain combines TRBV5-1 with TRBJ2-1, with 14 bases lining up with TRBD2. The CDR3 length is 14 residues. Germline trimming cut 7 bases from V and 9 bases from J; bases unmatched to any gene: 6. Per germline, CDR1 SGHRS and CDR2 YFSETQ. The CDR3 loop is CASGLAGGVPEQFF. Here the CDR3 DNA reads TGCGCCAGCGGACTAGCGGGGGGCGTCCCTGAGCAGTTCTTC.

Note on this clone: Being one base from a much bigger clone, this may be a read error. V is TRBV9 and J is TRBJ2-3, with D possibly being TRBD1 (5 bases). The CDR3 loop spans 14 amino acids. Germline CDR1 is SGDLS and CDR2 is YYNGEE. The CDR3 DNA sequence: TGTGCCAACAGCGTAGGGGCACCCACAGATACGCAGTATTTT. This sequence encodes CANSVGAPTDTQYF.

The chain links TRBV4-2 to TRBJ1-3, with D unclear. V was pared by 4 bases and J by 2 bases, with 9 bases between. Germline values: CDR1 LGHNA, CDR2 YNFKEQ. The CDR3 is made up of 14 amino acids. This CDR3 is CASSRPGAGNTIYF. The CDR3 region has the DNA TGTGCCAGCAGCCGCCCTGGGGCTGGAAACACCATATATTTT.

V gene TRBV11-2 combines with J gene TRBJ2-3; maybe TRBD2 (5 bases). The V and J ends lost 6 bases and 2 bases respectively, with 21 bases between them. The CDR3 spans 17 residues. CDR1 SGHAT and CDR2 FQNNGV come from the germline V gene. As DNA, the CDR3 is TGTGCCAGCAGTACCGGGATCCGAAGTGCCCTCACAGATACGCAGTATTTT. Amino acid sequence: CASSTGIRSALTDTQYF.

The table lists this clone with a count of one. V usage is TRBV7-2 and J usage is TRBJ2-7; weak D call: TRBD2 (5 bases). This CDR3 contains 14 residues. The germline V gene encodes CDR1 SGHTA and CDR2 FQGNSA. V lost 5 bases and J 7 bases, leaving 18 bases between the germline ends. The CDR3 DNA follows: TGTGCCAGCAGCGGGTTCCCGGGGTTTGGGGAGCAGTACTTC. Protein: CASSGFPGFGEQYF.

The sample holds one count of this clone. The rearrangement joins TRBV6-5 to TRBJ2-4, with D tentatively TRBD2 (6 bases). The germline CDR1 and CDR2 sequences are MNHEY and SVGAGI. The CDR3 spans 15 residues. V lost 4 bases and J 4 bases, leaving 14 bases between the germline ends. Here the CDR3 DNA reads TGTGCCAGCAGTTCCGCCGGGACTGGGAAAAACATTCAGTACTTC. Its protein is CASSSAGTGKNIQYF.

V and J are TRBV11-2 and TRBJ2-7, with D perhaps being TRBD1 or TRBD2 (7 bases each). CDR1 and CDR2 (germline): SGHAT, FQNNGV. CDR3 length: 15 residues. V shed 2 bases and J shed 2 bases, with 13 bases lying between them. This CDR3 is CASSLSQGGTYEQYF. The CDR3 bases are TGTGCCAGCAGCTTATCTCAGGGGGGGACCTACGAGCAGTACTTC.

This clone showed up just a few times. CDR3 in amino acids: CASSVRNTEAFF. The CDR3 bases are TGTGCCAGCAGCGTTCGGAACACTGAAGCTTTCTTT. This chain joins TRBV11-2 and TRBJ1-1; D ambiguous. Germline V CDR1 and CDR2: SGHAT, FQNNGV. V lost 5 bases and J 1 base, leaving 5 bases between the germline ends. The CDR3 sequence is 12 residues long.

The chain combines TRBV7-2 with TRBJ2-1; 10 bases map to TRBD2. J was trimmed by 2 bases and V by 5 bases; bases with no gene match: 3. The CDR3 sequence is 15 residues long. Germline V CDR1 and CDR2: SGHTA, FQGNSA. CDR3 sequence: CASSPGTSAYNEQFF. The CDR3 bases are TGTGCCAGCAGCCCAGGGACTAGCGCCTACAATGAGCAGTTCTTC.